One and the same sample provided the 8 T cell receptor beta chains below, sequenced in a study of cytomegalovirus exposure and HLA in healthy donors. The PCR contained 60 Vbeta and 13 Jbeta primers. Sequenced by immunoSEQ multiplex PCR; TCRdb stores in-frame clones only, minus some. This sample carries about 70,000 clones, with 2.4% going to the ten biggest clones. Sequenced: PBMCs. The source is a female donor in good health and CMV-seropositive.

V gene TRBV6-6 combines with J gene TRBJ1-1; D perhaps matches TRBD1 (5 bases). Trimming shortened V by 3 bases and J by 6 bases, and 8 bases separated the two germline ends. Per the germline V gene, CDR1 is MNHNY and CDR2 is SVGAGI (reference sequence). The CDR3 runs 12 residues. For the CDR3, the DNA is TGTGCCAGCAGTTATCAGGGCGCTGAAGCTTTCTTT. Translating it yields CASSYQGAEAFF.

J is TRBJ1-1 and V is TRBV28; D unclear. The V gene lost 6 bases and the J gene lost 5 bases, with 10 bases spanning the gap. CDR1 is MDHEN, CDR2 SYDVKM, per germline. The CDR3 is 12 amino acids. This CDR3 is CASSITVTEAFF. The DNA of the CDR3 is TGTGCCAGCAGCATCACAGTGACTGAAGCTTTCTTT.

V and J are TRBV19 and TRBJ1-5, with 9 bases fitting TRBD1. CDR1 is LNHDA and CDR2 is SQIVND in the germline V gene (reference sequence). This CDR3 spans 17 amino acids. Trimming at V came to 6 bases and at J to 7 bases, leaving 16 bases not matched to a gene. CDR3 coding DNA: TGTGCCAGTAGCCCAAACTACAGGGGGCTATCAAACCAGCCCCAGCATTTT. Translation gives CASSPNYRGLSNQPQHF.

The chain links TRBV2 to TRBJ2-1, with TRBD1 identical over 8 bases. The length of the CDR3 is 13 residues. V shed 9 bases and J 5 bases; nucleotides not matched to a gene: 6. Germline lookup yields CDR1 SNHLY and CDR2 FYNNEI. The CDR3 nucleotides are TGTGCCAGGCTCGACAGGGGAGACAATGAGCAGTTCTTC. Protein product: CARLDRGDNEQFF.

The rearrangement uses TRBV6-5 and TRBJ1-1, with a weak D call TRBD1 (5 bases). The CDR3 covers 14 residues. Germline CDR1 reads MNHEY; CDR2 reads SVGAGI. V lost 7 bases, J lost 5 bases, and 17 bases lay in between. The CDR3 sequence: CASISQGGVTEAFF. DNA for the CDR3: TGTGCCAGCATCTCGCAGGGAGGTGTAACTGAAGCTTTCTTT.

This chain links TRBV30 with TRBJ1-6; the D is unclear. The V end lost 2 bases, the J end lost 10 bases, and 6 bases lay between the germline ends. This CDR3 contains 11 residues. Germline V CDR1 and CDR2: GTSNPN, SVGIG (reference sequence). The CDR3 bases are TGTGCCTGGAGTACAGAATCACCCCTCCACTTT. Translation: CAWSTESPLHF.

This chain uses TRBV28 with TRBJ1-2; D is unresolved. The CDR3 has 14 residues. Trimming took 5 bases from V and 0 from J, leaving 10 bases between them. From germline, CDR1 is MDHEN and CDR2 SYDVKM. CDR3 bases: TGTGCCAGCAGTCCCCCGCGGCCTAACTATGGCTACACCTTC. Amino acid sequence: CASSPPRPNYGYTF.

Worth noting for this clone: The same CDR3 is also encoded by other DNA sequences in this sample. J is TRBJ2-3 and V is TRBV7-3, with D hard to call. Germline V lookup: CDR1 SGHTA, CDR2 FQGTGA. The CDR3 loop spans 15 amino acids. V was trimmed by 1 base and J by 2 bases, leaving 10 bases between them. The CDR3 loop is CASSLNSVSTDTQYF. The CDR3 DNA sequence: TGTGCCAGCAGCTTAAATTCTGTTTCCACAGATACGCAGTATTTT.